This T cell receptor beta chain was documented in a study of HIV-infected children after antiretroviral therapy interruption. As for the study in general: Most children had recorded EBV and CMV exposure. Interruption-arm samples span weeks 0, 12, interruption end (24 or 48), and about 3 years post-study.

Treatment indicated: PENTA 11 planned treatment interruption arm or continuous ART arm. At least 24 weeks of at least three-drug ART, in children 2 to 15 years. Memory CD8+ CD45RO+ CD45RA- T cells were FACS-sorted from thawed PBMCs. CDR3 length: 12 amino acids. CDR1 and CDR2 from the germline V gene are SGHTA and FQGNSA. V lost 0 bases and J 8 bases, leaving 5 bases between the germline ends. Unique molecular identifiers were included in an RNA-based 3' RACE TCR library. TCRdb re-called the 3' RACE reads with MiXCR, one entry per CDR3 protein. The sample holds some 7,300 distinct CDR3 sequences; approximately 16% are singletons and the top ten take roughly an eighth.

The V and J genes are TRBV7-2 and TRBJ2-1, with unresolved D. The sequence derives from a pool of human donors with HIV. The specimen comprised CD45RO+ CD8+ T cells from PBMCs, pooled from several time points, sampled from a donor given antiretroviral therapy, either interrupted or continuous. Subset defined: memory CD8+ CD45RO+ CD45RA- T cells. CDR3 nucleotides: TGTGCCAGCAGCTTAGCCCTGGATGAGCAGTTCTTC. This sequence encodes CASSLALDEQFF.